The TCR beta chain described here comes from a study of CD8+ T cells in alopecia areata. Study-wide context: Dosing spanned 6 to 18 months on tofacitinib, then 6 months off drug.

Treatment meaning: oral pan-JAK inhibitor, 5-10 mg twice daily. Study-wide results and caveats: The study found that many expanded lesional clones persisted in scalp and blood during tofacitinib.

Only a few counts were recorded for this clone. Its antigen is not identified. Extraction and reverse transcription of RNA yielded cDNA as the sequencing template. Assay used: immunoSEQ multiplex PCR; TCRdb lists only in-frame clones, some missing. This table holds about 39,000 clones, roughly two thirds found once. Germline V gives CDR1 LNHNV, CDR2 YYDKDF (reference sequence). The CDR3 covers 17 residues. V dropped 3 bases and J dropped 3 bases, with 18 bases sitting between them. The clonotype was recovered from a human donor with alopecia areata. The rearrangement links TRBV15 to TRBJ1-5, with D maybe TRBD1 (6 bases). The material sequenced was CD8+ T cells sorted from blood, taken at week 4, from a patient treated with tofacitinib. Here the CDR3 reads CATSRFPRDKTNQPQHF. The DNA of the CDR3 is TGTGCCACCAGCAGGTTCCCGCGGGACAAGACCAATCAGCCCCAGCATTTT.